These 21 T cell receptor beta chains were all obtained from the same sample, sequenced in a study of naive and memory T cell subsets. The beta constant-region primer was an equimolar mix of two oligonucleotides covering TRBC1 and TRBC2. Nested alpha and beta constant-region primers with the SP2 primer drove four PCR rounds on ligated cDNA. TCRdb analysed the UMI-ligation and nested PCR reads with MiXCR anew, one entry per CDR3 protein. The profile covers about 120,000 distinct CDR3 sequences, with just over 35% appearing a single time and roughly 0.86% taken by the ten largest. Material: central memory CD4+ T cells from blood. The receptor source for this set is a human donor in good health.

This chain links TRBV6-2 or TRBV6-3 with TRBJ1-3; D is perhaps TRBD1 (6 bases). The V and J ends lost 2 bases and 4 bases respectively, with 15 bases between them. The CDR3 contains 16 residues. Germline V gene sequence: CDR1 MNHEY, CDR2 SVGEGT. CDR3 nucleotides: TGTGCCAGCAGTTACCTCGGACAGCGCCAAGGAAACACCATATATTTT. Protein sequence: CASSYLGQRQGNTIYF.

J is TRBJ2-5 and V is TRBV5-4; no clear D. Germline V gene sequence: CDR1 SGHNT, CDR2 YYREEE (reference sequence). This CDR3 comprises 13 residues. The V gene lost 1 base and the J gene lost 5 bases, with 9 bases spanning the gap. For the CDR3, the DNA is TGTGCCAGCAGCTTGAGGGATGGTGAGACCCAGTACTTC. Amino acid sequence: CASSLRDGETQYF.

In this sample, this clonotype turned up a few times. The chain employs TRBV2 and TRBJ1-1, with D unresolved. This CDR3 region has 16 residues. The V gene's germline CDR1 is SNHLY and CDR2 FYNNEI. Trimming took 3 bases from V and 4 from J, leaving 18 bases between them. Here the CDR3 reads CASSDNSEGWGTEAFF. The DNA of the CDR3 is TGTGCCAGCAGTGATAATAGTGAGGGCTGGGGCACTGAAGCTTTCTTT.

This clonotype was detected only a few times. The V and J genes are TRBV20-1 and TRBJ2-3; D gene unclear. The V end lost 3 bases, the J end lost 2 bases, and 12 bases lay between the germline ends. Germline V gene lookup returns CDR1 DFQATT and CDR2 SNEGSKA (reference sequence). The length of the CDR3 is 14 residues. The CDR3 loop is CSASTTEDTDTQYF. The CDR3 DNA sequence: TGCAGTGCTAGTACGACCGAAGACACAGATACGCAGTATTTT.

This clonotype came up many times. CDR3 nucleotides: TGTGCCAGCAACAAACTTCGGGGCGGGGAGCTGTTTTTT. Residues: CASNKLRGGELFF. This rearrangement joins TRBV12-3 or TRBV12-4 to TRBJ2-2; the D gene is possibly TRBD2 (5 bases). This CDR3 contains 13 residues. With 7 bases removed from V and 7 bases from J, the gap between germline ends came to 13 bases.

The V gene is TRBV6-1, the J gene TRBJ2-6; D gene uncertain. In germline, CDR1 is MNHNS, CDR2 SASEGT. The CDR3 runs to 17 residues. The ends were cut back, 5 bases at V and 0 bases at J, with 14 bases in the middle. DNA for the CDR3: TGTGCCAGCAGTCCGGCATATCGCTTCTCTGGGGCCAACGTCCTGACTTTC. Its translation: CASSPAYRFSGANVLTF.

Comments on this clonotype: Its ends do not fully match the called genes, so a read error is possible. This chain connects TRBV14 to TRBJ2-3; unclear D gene. The CDR3 is 14 amino acids. CDR1 SGHDN and CDR2 FVKESK come from the germline V gene. The CDR3 nucleotides are TGTGACAGCAGCCAAGCCATCAATGCAGATACGCAGTATTTT. Amino acid sequence: CDSSQAINADTQYF.

The rearrangement joins TRBV10-3 to TRBJ2-4; D remains ambiguous. The CDR3 sequence is 17 residues long. The germline CDR1 and CDR2 sequences are ENHRY and SYGVKD. Trimming cost V 2 bases and J 0 bases, with 14 bases left between them. The CDR3 here is CAISEPRLGVAKNIQYF. The CDR3 DNA follows: TGTGCCATCAGTGAGCCTAGACTCGGAGTAGCCAAAAACATTCAGTACTTC.

In nucleotides, the CDR3 is TGCGCCAGCAGCTTGACTAGCGGGAGCCAAGAGACCCAGTACTTC. It translates to CASSLTSGSQETQYF. The chain links TRBV5-1 to TRBJ2-5, with 11 bases fitting TRBD2. Germline lookup yields CDR1 SGHRS and CDR2 YFSETQ. The length of the CDR3 is 15 residues. Trimming removed 1 base from V and 1 base from J; junction bases left unmatched: 0.

This clonotype was seen a few times. This chain links TRBV28 with TRBJ2-7; TRBD2 aligns across 9 bases. This CDR3 is 17 amino acids long. J gave up 3 bases and V 5 bases, and 14 bases lay outside the gene matches. Germline V gives CDR1 MDHEN, CDR2 SYDVKM. The CDR3 loop is CASSPFWVGLAVYEQYF. As DNA, the CDR3 is TGTGCCAGCAGTCCCTTTTGGGTGGGACTAGCCGTCTACGAGCAGTACTTC.

The chain has TRBV11-1 and TRBJ2-7; D may be TRBD2 (6 bases). V lost 7 bases, J lost 6 bases, and 13 bases lay in between. Germline V lookup: CDR1 SGHAT, CDR2 FQDESV (reference sequence). The CDR3 length is 12 residues. The CDR3 sequence: CASTGERFEQYF. CDR3 nucleotides: TGTGCCAGCACGGGGGAGAGGTTCGAGCAGTACTTC.

The chain links TRBV18 to TRBJ1-5; 7 nucleotides match TRBD1. CDR1 KGHSH and CDR2 LQKENI come from the germline V gene. CDR3 length equals 17 residues. With 5 bases clipped from V and 2 bases from J, the junction kept 12 bases outside the gene matches. The CDR3 loop is CASSTYVGDRGNQPQHF. CDR3 DNA: TGTGCCAGCTCAACTTACGTCGGGGACAGAGGCAATCAGCCCCAGCATTTT.

This clonotype was observed a few times. The rearrangement joins TRBV6-5 to TRBJ1-1, with D perhaps TRBD1 (6 bases). The CDR3 covers 16 residues. V was shortened by 4 bases and J by 5 bases, with 20 bases between the two germline ends. Germline CDR1 reads MNHEY; CDR2 reads SVGAGI. CDR3 nucleotide sequence: TGTGCCAGCAGTTCCCCCGGCGGGGGCAGGAGTACTGAAGCTTTCTTT. Translation: CASSSPGGGRSTEAFF.

The chain combines TRBV6-1 with TRBJ2-1; TRBD2 agrees at 8 bases. Losses at the gene ends were 4 bases for V and 7 bases for J; bases not matched to a gene: 12. Germline assignment: CDR1 MNHNS and CDR2 SASEGT. The CDR3 extends over 16 amino acids. The CDR3 spells CASSALRASGWNEQFF. Here the CDR3 DNA reads TGTGCCAGCAGTGCACTTAGAGCTAGCGGGTGGAATGAGCAGTTCTTC.

This clonotype was found a few times. V gene TRBV20-1 combines with J gene TRBJ2-7; 9 positions match TRBD2. This CDR3 comprises 14 residues. Per germline, CDR1 DFQATT and CDR2 SNEGSKA (reference sequence). Trimming cost V 5 bases and J 3 bases; bases outside gene matches: 8. This CDR3 is CSAPTSGQIYEQYF. CDR3 nucleotide sequence: TGCAGTGCTCCTACTAGCGGGCAAATCTACGAGCAGTACTTC.

The chain joins TRBV3-1 to TRBJ2-2; D is undetermined. CDR3 size: 14 residues. Deletions cut 1 base from V and 7 bases from J, with 10 bases between. Germline V CDR1 and CDR2: LGHDT, YNNKEL (reference sequence). CDR3 sequence: CASSQGSRFGELFF. CDR3 in DNA: TGTGCCAGCAGCCAAGGGAGTAGATTCGGGGAGCTGTTTTTT.

This chain links TRBV10-3 with TRBJ2-2; 7 nucleotides line up with TRBD1. Germline CDR1 ENHRY, CDR2 SYGVKD. The CDR3 is 14 amino acids. V was clipped by 11 bases and J by 3 bases; unmatched bases: 9. CDR3 loop: CAYNRGEDTGELFF. CDR3 nucleotides: TGTGCCTATAACAGGGGAGAGGACACCGGGGAGCTGTTTTTT.

This clonotype has a count of ten or more. V and J are TRBV2 and TRBJ2-5; TRBD2 agrees at 8 bases. The CDR3 totals 14 residues. J gave up 6 bases and V 7 bases, and 10 bases lay outside the gene matches. Germline V gives CDR1 SNHLY, CDR2 FYNNEI. The CDR3 DNA reads as TGTGCCAGCATAGGAAGCGGGAGTGGGAAGACCCAGTACTTC. As protein: CASIGSGSGKTQYF.

This clonotype occurred many times. The V and J genes are TRBV20-1 and TRBJ1-1, with D uncertain. This CDR3 has 14 amino acids. Germline CDR1 DFQATT, CDR2 SNEGSKA (reference sequence). Trimming took off 0 bases at V and 1 base at J, with 9 bases between the two ends. DNA of the CDR3: TGCAGTGCTAGAGAATCTGCTAAGAACACTGAAGCTTTCTTT. The encoded protein is CSARESAKNTEAFF.

The chain uses TRBV20-1 and TRBJ2-2; no reliable D call. The CDR3 covers 13 residues. Looked up from germline, CDR1 is DFQATT and CDR2 is SNEGSKA (reference sequence). V was trimmed by 6 bases and J by 5 bases, leaving 13 bases between them. The DNA of the CDR3 is TGCAGTGCCGAACTTCCAAGGACCGGGGAGCTGTTTTTT. Residues: CSAELPRTGELFF.

This clonotype has just one count. The V call is TRBV18, the J call TRBJ1-1; D possibly corresponds to TRBD1 (6 bases). Trimming took 6 bases from V and 4 from J, leaving 15 bases between them. The CDR3 is 14 amino acids. The germline gives CDR1 KGHSH, CDR2 LQKENI. CDR3 loop: CASSRSTGFTEAFF. As DNA, the CDR3 is TGTGCCAGCTCCAGATCAACAGGGTTCACTGAAGCTTTCTTT.